This T cell receptor beta chain originates from a study of T cells in women clearing cervical HPV infection. Study as a whole: HLA type stays a possible confounder, typing being limited.

The assay was immunoSEQ multiplex PCR, and TCRdb's table has in-frame clones only and misses some. The data include about 30,000 clones; the top ten clones carry more than 1.2%. On this clone: What it recognizes is unknown.

Whole-study results and caveats: T-cell numbers per sample were unknown and may explain richness differences.

The clonotype originates from a woman between 18 and 69 years old with a cervical HPV16 infection that either progressed to CIN3+ or cleared (not recorded which). Sequencing was done on a sample of blood buffy coat.

CDR3 loop: CASSQQGGVTEAFF. The part of the CDR3 DNA that was read is TGTGCCAGCAGCCAGCAGGGAGGGGTCACTGAA. The V gene is TRBV7-3, the J gene TRBJ1-1, with D possibly TRBD1 on 5 matching bases. The read ends 3 residues early relative to the CDR3; the germline J gene fills the gap. Deletions cut 5 bases from V and 4 bases from J, with 14 bases between. The CDR3 covers 14 residues. Looked up from germline, CDR1 is SGHTA and CDR2 is FQGTGA. The full variable domain, completed using reference TRBV7-3 and TRBJ1-1, is GAGVSQTPSNKVTEKGKYVELRCDPISGHTALYWYRQSLGQGPEFLIYFQGTGAADDSGLPNDRFFAVRPEGSVSTLKIQRTERGDSAVYLCASSQQGGVTEAFFGQGTRLTVV.